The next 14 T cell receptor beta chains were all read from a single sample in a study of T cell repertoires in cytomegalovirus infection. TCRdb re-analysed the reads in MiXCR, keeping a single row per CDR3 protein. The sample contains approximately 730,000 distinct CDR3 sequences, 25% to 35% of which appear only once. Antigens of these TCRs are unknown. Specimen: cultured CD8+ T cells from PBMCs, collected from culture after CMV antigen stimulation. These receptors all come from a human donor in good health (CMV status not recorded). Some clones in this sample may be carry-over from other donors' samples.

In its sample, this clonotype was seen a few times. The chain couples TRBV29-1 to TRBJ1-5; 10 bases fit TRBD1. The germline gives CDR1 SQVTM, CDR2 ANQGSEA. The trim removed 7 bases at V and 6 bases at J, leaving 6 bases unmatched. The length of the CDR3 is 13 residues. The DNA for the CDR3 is TGCAGCGCCTCGACAGGGGGCAGTCAGCCCCAGCATTTT. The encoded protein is CSASTGGSQPQHF.

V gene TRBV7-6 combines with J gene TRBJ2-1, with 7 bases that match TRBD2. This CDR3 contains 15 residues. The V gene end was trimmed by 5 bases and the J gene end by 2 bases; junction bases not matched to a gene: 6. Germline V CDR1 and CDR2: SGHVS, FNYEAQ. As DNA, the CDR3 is TGTGCCAGCAGCCCCAGCGGGGTTCCCTACAATGAGCAGTTCTTC. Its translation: CASSPSGVPYNEQFF.

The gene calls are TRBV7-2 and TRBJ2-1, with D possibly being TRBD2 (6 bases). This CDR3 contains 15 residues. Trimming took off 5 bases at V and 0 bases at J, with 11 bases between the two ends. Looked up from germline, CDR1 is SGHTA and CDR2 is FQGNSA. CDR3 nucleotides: TGTGCCAGCAGCAGGGACTTTAGCTCCTACAATGAGCAGTTCTTC. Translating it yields CASSRDFSSYNEQFF.

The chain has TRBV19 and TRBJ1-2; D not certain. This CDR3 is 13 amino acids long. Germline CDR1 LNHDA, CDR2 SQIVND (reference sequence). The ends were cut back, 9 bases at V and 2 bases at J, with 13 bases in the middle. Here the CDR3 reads CASYGVGNYGYTF. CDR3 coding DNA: TGTGCCAGCTACGGGGTGGGCAACTATGGCTACACCTTC.

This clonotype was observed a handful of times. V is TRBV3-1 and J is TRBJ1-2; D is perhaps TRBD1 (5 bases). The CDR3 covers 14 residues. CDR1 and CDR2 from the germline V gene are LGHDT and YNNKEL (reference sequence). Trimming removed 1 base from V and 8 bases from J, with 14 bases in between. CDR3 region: CASSQGGQRPGYTF. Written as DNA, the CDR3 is TGTGCCAGCAGCCAAGGTGGACAACGGCCCGGCTACACCTTC.

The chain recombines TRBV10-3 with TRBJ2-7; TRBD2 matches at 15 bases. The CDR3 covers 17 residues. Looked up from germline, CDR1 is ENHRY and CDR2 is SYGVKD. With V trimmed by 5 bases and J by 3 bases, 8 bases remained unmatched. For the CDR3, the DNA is TGTGCCATCAGTAATGGGACTAGCGGGGGGCTCAGCTACGAGCAGTACGTC. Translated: CAISNGTSGGLSYEQYV.

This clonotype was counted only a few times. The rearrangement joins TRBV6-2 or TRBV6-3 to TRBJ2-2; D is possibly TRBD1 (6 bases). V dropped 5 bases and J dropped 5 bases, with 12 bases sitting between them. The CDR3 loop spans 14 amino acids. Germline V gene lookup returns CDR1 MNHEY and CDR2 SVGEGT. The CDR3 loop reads CASSAIDRTGELFF. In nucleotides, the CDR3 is TGTGCCAGCAGTGCTATCGACAGGACCGGGGAGCTGTTTTTT.

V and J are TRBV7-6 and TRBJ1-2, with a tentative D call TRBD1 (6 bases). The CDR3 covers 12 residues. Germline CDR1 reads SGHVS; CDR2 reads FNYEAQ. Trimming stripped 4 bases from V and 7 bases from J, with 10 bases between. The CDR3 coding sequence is TGTGCCAGCAGCTCAGGACAGATTGGCTACACCTTC. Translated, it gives CASSSGQIGYTF.

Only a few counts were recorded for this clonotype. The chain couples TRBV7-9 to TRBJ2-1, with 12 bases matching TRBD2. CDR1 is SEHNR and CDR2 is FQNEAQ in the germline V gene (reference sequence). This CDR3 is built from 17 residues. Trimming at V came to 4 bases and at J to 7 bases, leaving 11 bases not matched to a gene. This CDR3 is CASSSTLAGGPRNEQFF. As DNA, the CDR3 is TGTGCCAGCAGCTCAACCCTAGCGGGGGGGCCTCGGAATGAGCAGTTCTTC.

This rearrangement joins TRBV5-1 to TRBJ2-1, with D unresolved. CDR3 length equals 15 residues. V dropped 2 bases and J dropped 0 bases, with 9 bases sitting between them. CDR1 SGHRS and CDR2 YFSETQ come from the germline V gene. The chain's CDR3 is CASSFGDISYNEQFF. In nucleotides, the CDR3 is TGCGCCAGCAGCTTTGGAGACATCTCCTACAATGAGCAGTTCTTC.

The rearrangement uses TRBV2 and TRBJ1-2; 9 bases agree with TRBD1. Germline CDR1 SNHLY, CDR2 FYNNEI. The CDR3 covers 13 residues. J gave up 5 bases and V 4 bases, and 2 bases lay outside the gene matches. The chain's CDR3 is CASSGDRVYGYTF. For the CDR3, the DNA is TGTGCCAGCAGTGGGGACAGGGTTTATGGCTACACCTTC. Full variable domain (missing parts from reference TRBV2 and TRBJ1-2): EPEVTQTPSHQVTQMGQEVILRCVPISNHLYFYWYRQILGQKVEFLVSFYNNEISEKSEIFDDQFSVERPDGSNFTLKIRSTKLEDSAMYFCASSGDRVYGYTFGSGTRLTVV.

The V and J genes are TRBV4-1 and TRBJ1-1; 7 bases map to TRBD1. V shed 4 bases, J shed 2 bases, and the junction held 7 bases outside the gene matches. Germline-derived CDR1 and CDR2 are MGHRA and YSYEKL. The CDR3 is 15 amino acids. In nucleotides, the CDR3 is TGCGCCAGCAGCCGCCTAGGGGGCGGAAACACTGAAGCTTTCTTT. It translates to CASSRLGGGNTEAFF.

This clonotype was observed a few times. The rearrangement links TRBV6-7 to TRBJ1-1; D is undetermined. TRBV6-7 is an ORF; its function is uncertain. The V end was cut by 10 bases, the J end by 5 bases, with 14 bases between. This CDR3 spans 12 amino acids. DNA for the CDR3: TGTGCCACCCCTGGGTTCTTGACTGAAGCTTTCTTT. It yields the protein CATPGFLTEAFF.

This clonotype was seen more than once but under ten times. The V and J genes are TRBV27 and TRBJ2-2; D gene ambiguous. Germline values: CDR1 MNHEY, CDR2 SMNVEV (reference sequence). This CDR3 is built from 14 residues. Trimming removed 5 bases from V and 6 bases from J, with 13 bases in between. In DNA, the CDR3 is TGTGCCAGCAGTGCCGAGGCCGTCCCCGGGGAGCTGTTTTTT. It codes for CASSAEAVPGELFF.